This TCR beta chain was recovered during a study of blood T cell repertoires in COVID-19 (dated by TCRdb to between 2020 and 2021). Concerning the study at large: Samples covering the acute and convalescent phases of COVID-19 were provided by collaborators in the United States, Italy and Spain. The material from the prospective study consisted of cDNA or gDNA derived from T cells, B-cell-depleted T cells, or PBMCs. Subjects who had been exposed to COVID-19, were actively infected with it, or had recovered from it provided the deeply sampled blood TCRbeta repertoires that made up the dataset. The repertoires were made available in a free public database intended to serve as a resource for research on the immune response to SARS-CoV-2. Samples came from the ongoing ImmuneRACE study (first 160 participants) plus 1,254 subjects from 6 global collaborators. Sample metadata almost always included a de-identified subject ID, COVID-19 status, age in years and sex. Where available, HLA class I and class II types were obtained from metadata supplied by the sample provider rather than from assay-based typing. Broad study findings and their caveats: The quantity of clinical and demographic metadata differed by source and by participant and was supplied without curation.

As to this clone: No cognate antigen has been identified for it. There are no base qualities to consult, and no much larger clone falls within one base.

TCRbeta CDR3 regions were amplified from genomic DNA by means of the immunoSEQ Assay, a bias-controlled multiplex PCR. Per the authors' processing: Within the assay, amplification of reference gene primers was used to estimate how many nucleated cells each sample contained. Sequence reads were collapsed and filtered to measure the absolute abundance of every unique TCRbeta CDR3 rearrangement. For each sample, productive Simpson clonality was calculated as the square root of Simpson's diversity index over productive rearrangements. TCRdb stores this immuneACCESS table with in-frame sequences only. Part of the clones is absent; in the studies checked, under half of the shortfall reflects unresolved V genes, and no reason is known for the rest. The V and J calls and clone size were taken over from that table, and D and trimming were inferred from the DNA. This sample comprises 60,000 to 70,000 clones, 65% to 80% of them detected only once. The biggest ten clones account for around 5.4% of the sample.

V loses 4 bases at its end and J loses 2 bases; junction bases beyond the gene matches: 5. The germline V gene encodes CDR1 KGHDR and CDR2 SFDVKD. The CDR3 contains 16 residues, cysteine and phenylalanine counted. CDR3 DNA only is kept here, 48 bases in frame from base 1. Collaborating institutions collected whole blood in K2EDTA tubes following their own protocols. For TCRbeta analysis, collaborators shipped samples in one of three forms: frozen whole blood, isolated PBMCs, or DNA extracted from either of those sample types. The receptor's source is a woman between 65 and 79 years old with acute or convalescent COVID-19. The sample was peripheral blood. The sequence links TRBV24-1 to TRBJ2-3, and TRBD2 aligns with 10 junction nucleotides. CDR3 loop: CATSDASGGFTDTQYF. The DNA sequence is TGTGCCACCAGTGACGCTAGCGGGGGCTTCACAGATACGCAGTATTTT.